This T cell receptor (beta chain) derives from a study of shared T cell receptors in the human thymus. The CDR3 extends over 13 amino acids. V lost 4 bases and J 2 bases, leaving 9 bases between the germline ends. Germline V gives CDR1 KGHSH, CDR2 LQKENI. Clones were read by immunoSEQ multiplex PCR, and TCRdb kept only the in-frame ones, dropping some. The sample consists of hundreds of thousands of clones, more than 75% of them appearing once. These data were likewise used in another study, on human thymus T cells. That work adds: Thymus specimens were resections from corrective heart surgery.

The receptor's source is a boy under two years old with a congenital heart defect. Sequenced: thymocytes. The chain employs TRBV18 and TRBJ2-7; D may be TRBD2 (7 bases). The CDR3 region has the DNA TGTGCCAGCTCACGGGAGGGGGCCTACGAGCAGTACTTC. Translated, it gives CASSREGAYEQYF.